A selection of T cell receptor beta chains follows, all from one sample in a study of blood T cell repertoires in COVID-19. Clones were read by immunoSEQ multiplex PCR, and TCRdb kept only the in-frame ones, dropping some. The data contain 220,000 or so clones, approximately 83% of them seen just once; the ten biggest clones take up under 3.5%. Sample: PBMCs or T cells enriched from blood (not recorded which). These receptors all stem from a woman between 55 and 75 years old who had recovered from COVID-19. CDR3s include the opening cysteine and the closing phenylalanine or tryptophan. The order of the fields is V gene, J gene, D gene, clone size, CDR3 protein, CDR3 DNA. The D gene is left open where the match is weak. Some rows have no size entry. The others give once, few or many, or a class for an expanded clone.

V: TRBV7-9
J: TRBJ1-6
D: TRBD1
size: NA
CDR3: CASSSDRNFSPLHF
DNA: TGTGCCAGCAGCTCGGACAGGAATTTTTCACCCCTCCACTTT

V: TRBV6-5
J: TRBJ1-1
D: TRBD1
size: NA
CDR3: CASSFQGATEAFF
DNA: TGTGCCAGCAGTTTCCAGGGGGCAACTGAAGCTTTCTTT

V: TRBV7-2
J: TRBJ1-6
D: NA
size: NA
CDR3: CASSFGDGRGNSPLHF
DNA: TGTGCCAGCAGCTTTGGTGATGGCAGAGGGAATTCACCCCTCCACTTT

V: TRBV6-1
J: TRBJ1-1
D: NA
size: once
CDR3: CASSELLVVFF
DNA: TGTGCCAGCAGTGAATTACTGGTGGTTTTCTTT

V: TRBV12-5
J: TRBJ1-1
D: TRBD1
size: NA
CDR3: CASGTGAGTEAFF
DNA: TGTGCTAGTGGCACAGGGGCTGGCACTGAAGCTTTCTTT

V: TRBV10-1
J: TRBJ2-1
D: TRBD2
size: NA
CDR3: CASRILAGGRNEQFF
DNA: TGCGCCAGCAGAATACTAGCGGGGGGGCGAAATGAGCAGTTCTTC

V: TRBV7-7
J: TRBJ2-3
D: NA
size: NA
CDR3: CASSLGESSPTQYF
DNA: TGTGCCAGCAGCTTAGGGGAGTCCAGCCCTACGCAGTATTTT

V: TRBV7-2
J: TRBJ2-7
D: NA
size: once
CDR3: CASSRSDGRGTEQYF
DNA: TGTGCCAGCAGCCGGTCGGACGGGCGCGGGACCGAGCAGTACTTC

V: TRBV28
J: TRBJ1-1
D: TRBD1
size: NA
CDR3: CASSLVQGAGTEAFF
DNA: TGTGCCAGCAGTTTAGTGCAGGGGGCAGGTACTGAAGCTTTCTTT

V: TRBV7-2
J: TRBJ2-3
D: TRBD2
size: NA
CDR3: CASSGGVLAGRDTQYF
DNA: TGTGCCAGCAGCGGAGGGGTGCTAGCGGGTAGGGATACGCAGTATTTT

V: TRBV6-4
J: TRBJ2-2
D: NA
size: many
CDR3: CASSDSGGNTGELFF
DNA: TGTGCCAGCAGTGACTCCGGGGGGAACACCGGGGAGCTGTTTTTT

V: TRBV7-2
J: TRBJ1-2
D: NA
size: NA
CDR3: CASSRTASPLRYTF
DNA: TGTGCCAGCAGCCGGACGGCTAGCCCTCTTCGCTACACCTTC

V: TRBV19
J: TRBJ1-5
D: NA
size: NA
CDR3: CASSTPSWRNTNNQPQHF
DNA: TGTGCCAGTAGTACCCCGAGTTGGAGAAATACTAACAATCAGCCCCAGCATTTT

V: TRBV2
J: TRBJ1-4
D: NA
size: few
CDR3: CASSRDFGEKLFF
DNA: TGTGCCAGCAGTCGGGACTTCGGTGAAAAACTGTTTTTT

V: TRBV18
J: TRBJ2-2
D: TRBD1
size: NA
CDR3: CASSPLGTDNTGELFF
DNA: TGTGCCAGCTCACCATTGGGGACAGACAACACCGGGGAGCTGTTTTTT

V: TRBV4-1
J: TRBJ1-3
D: NA
size: NA
CDR3: CASSHRPQGQAGNTIYF
DNA: TGCGCCAGCAGCCACCGGCCACAGGGCCAGGCTGGAAACACCATATATTTT

V: TRBV27
J: TRBJ1-6
D: NA
size: few
CDR3: CASSTQEDSYNSPLHF
DNA: TGTGCCAGCAGTACCCAGGAGGATTCCTATAATTCACCCCTCCACTTT

V: TRBV5-4
J: TRBJ1-2
D: NA
size: NA
CDR3: CASSLWELNYGYTF
DNA: TGTGCCAGCAGCTTGTGGGAGCTCAACTATGGCTACACCTTC

V: TRBV12-5
J: TRBJ2-3
D: TRBD2
size: NA
CDR3: CASGLGSLAGGLTDTQYF
DNA: TGTGCTAGTGGTTTGGGGTCCCTAGCGGGAGGACTCACAGATACGCAGTATTTT

V: TRBV30
J: TRBJ1-1
D: NA
size: once
CDR3: CAWSVNPGNTEAFF
DNA: TGTGCCTGGAGTGTAAATCCGGGGAACACTGAAGCTTTCTTT

V: TRBV6-5
J: TRBJ2-5
D: NA
size: NA
CDR3: CASSYSGRETQYF
DNA: TGTGCCAGCAGTTACTCGGGGAGGGAGACCCAGTACTTC

V: TRBV19
J: TRBJ1-2
D: TRBD1
size: NA
CDR3: CASSFHGTGKSSYGYTF
DNA: TGTGCCAGTAGTTTCCACGGGACAGGAAAGAGCTCCTATGGCTACACCTTC

V: TRBV10-3
J: TRBJ1-1
D: NA
size: NA
CDR3: CAINRTPSGTEAFF
DNA: TGTGCCATCAATCGCACCCCTTCGGGCACTGAAGCTTTCTTT

V: TRBV4-3
J: TRBJ1-5
D: TRBD1
size: NA
CDR3: CASSPGTGRNQPQHF
DNA: TGCGCCAGCAGCCCCGGGACAGGGAGGAATCAGCCCCAGCATTTT

V: TRBV6-6
J: TRBJ2-7
D: TRBD1
size: NA
CDR3: CASSYPGTGNHEQYF
DNA: TGTGCCAGCAGTTACCCTGGGACAGGGAACCACGAGCAGTACTTC

V: TRBV3-1/TRBV3-2
J: TRBJ2-7
D: NA
size: NA
CDR3: CASSQIHGGQPSYEQYF
DNA: TGTGCCAGCAGCCAAATCCACGGCGGACAGCCGTCCTACGAGCAGTACTTC

V: TRBV10-1
J: TRBJ1-2
D: TRBD1
size: once
CDR3: CASSEGGLNGDRFCSNYGYTF
DNA: TGCGCCAGCAGTGAGGGAGGGTTGAATGGGGACAGGTTTTGTTCTAACTATGGCTACACCTTC

V: TRBV18
J: TRBJ2-5
D: NA
size: NA
CDR3: CASSVRGQETQYF
DNA: TGTGCCAGCTCAGTAAGAGGACAAGAGACCCAGTACTTC

V: TRBV6-1
J: TRBJ2-5
D: TRBD1
size: NA
CDR3: CASSEGDRARKTQYF
DNA: TGTGCCAGCAGTGAAGGGGACAGGGCTAGGAAGACCCAGTACTTC

V: TRBV11-2
J: TRBJ1-1
D: TRBD1
size: NA
CDR3: CASSPNKDREAFF
DNA: TGTGCCAGCAGCCCAAATAAGGACAGGGAAGCTTTCTTT

V: TRBV6-5
J: TRBJ1-2
D: TRBD1
size: NA
CDR3: CASSLRTGGWGGYTF
DNA: TGTGCCAGCAGTTTAAGAACAGGGGGCTGGGGAGGCTACACCTTC

V: TRBV7-9
J: TRBJ1-5
D: NA
size: NA
CDR3: CASSLLLGPDQPQHF
DNA: TGTGCCAGCAGCTTACTGTTGGGGCCGGATCAGCCCCAGCATTTT

V: TRBV27
J: TRBJ2-1
D: NA
size: NA
CDR3: CASSLSRVTYNEQFF
DNA: TGTGCCAGCAGTTTATCCAGGGTTACCTACAATGAGCAGTTCTTC

V: TRBV12-5
J: TRBJ1-2
D: NA
size: NA
CDR3: CASGLSNYYGYTF
DNA: TGTGCTAGTGGTTTGTCCAATTACTATGGCTACACCTTC

V: TRBV7-8
J: TRBJ1-1
D: TRBD1
size: NA
CDR3: CASSLVQGMNTEAFF
DNA: TGTGCCAGCAGCCTGGTACAGGGGATGAACACTGAAGCTTTCTTT

V: TRBV18
J: TRBJ2-5
D: NA
size: NA
CDR3: CASSEAATRQETQYF
DNA: TGTGCCAGCTCGGAAGCGGCTACCCGACAAGAGACCCAGTACTTC

V: TRBV5-1
J: TRBJ2-1
D: NA
size: few
CDR3: CASSLSTSSSYNEQFF
DNA: TGCGCCAGCAGCCTGTCAACCTCTAGCTCCTACAATGAGCAGTTCTTC

V: TRBV6-5
J: TRBJ1-5
D: NA
size: NA
CDR3: CASRKQGNQPQHF
DNA: TGTGCCAGCAGGAAACAGGGAAATCAGCCCCAGCATTTT

V: TRBV6-6
J: TRBJ2-7
D: NA
size: NA
CDR3: CASSDQGPVYEQYF
DNA: TGTGCCAGCAGTGATCAGGGGCCGGTGTACGAGCAGTACTTC

V: TRBV29-1
J: TRBJ1-1
D: NA
size: NA
CDR3: CSVIRVVEAFF
DNA: TGCAGCGTAATCAGGGTAGTTGAAGCTTTCTTT

V: TRBV3-1/TRBV3-2
J: TRBJ1-4
D: TRBD1
size: few
CDR3: CASSPGQPNEKLFF
DNA: TGTGCCAGCAGCCCGGGACAGCCTAATGAAAAACTGTTTTTT

V: TRBV7-2
J: TRBJ1-1
D: TRBD1
size: NA
CDR3: CASSTGVNTEAFF
DNA: TGTGCCAGCAGCACAGGGGTGAACACTGAAGCTTTCTTT

V: TRBV15
J: TRBJ2-1
D: TRBD2
size: NA
CDR3: CATRSGGATDEQFF
DNA: TGTGCCACCAGAAGCGGGGGGGCCACGGATGAGCAGTTCTTC

V: TRBV7-9
J: TRBJ1-2
D: NA
size: NA
CDR3: CASSPPTETYGYTF
DNA: TGTGCCAGCAGCCCCCCGACAGAAACCTATGGCTACACCTTC

V: TRBV6-5
J: TRBJ1-1
D: NA
size: NA
CDR3: CASSYSARDHTEAFF
DNA: TGTGCCAGCAGTTACTCTGCCAGGGATCACACTGAAGCTTTCTTT